A single sample gave rise to the 14 T cell receptor beta chains below, sequenced in a study of cytomegalovirus exposure and HLA in healthy donors. The PCR ran on 60 Vbeta and 13 Jbeta primers. The protocol was immunoSEQ multiplex PCR, while the TCRdb copy is restricted to in-frame clones and leaves out a portion. Counted here are fewer than 150,000 clones, roughly 85% occurring once; the ten biggest clones make up approximately 6.7%. The sequencing sample was made of PBMCs. These receptors all come from a woman younger than 45 in good health and CMV-seropositive.

This clone occurred once. The chain carries TRBV27 and TRBJ2-3, with a tentative D call TRBD2 (7 bases). The CDR3 loop spans 17 amino acids. V was trimmed by 7 bases and J by 6 bases, leaving 26 bases between them. Germline V gene data show CDR1 as MNHEY and CDR2 as SMNVEV (reference sequence). CDR3 bases: TGTGCCAGCACCCAACGGGTAACGGGGGAGGGGGGGGATACGCAGTATTTT. This translates into CASTQRVTGEGGDTQYF.

This chain joins TRBV9 and TRBJ2-3, with 12 bases identical to TRBD2. The CDR3 contains 15 residues. J lost 5 bases, V lost 0 bases, and 1 base had no gene match. Looked up from germline, CDR1 is SGDLS and CDR2 is YYNGEE. CDR3 in DNA: TGTGCCAGCAGCGTAGCACTAGCGGGAGGAGATACGCAGTATTTT. It is translated as CASSVALAGGDTQYF.

The V and J genes are TRBV2 and TRBJ1-1, with D tentatively TRBD1 (5 bases). Trimming removed 5 bases at V and 2 bases at J, with 9 bases between. The CDR3 loop spans 13 amino acids. Germline V gene sequence: CDR1 SNHLY, CDR2 FYNNEI. The CDR3 DNA sequence: TGTGCCAGCAGTACAGGCCCCAACACTGAAGCTTTCTTT. Protein product: CASSTGPNTEAFF.

This chain connects TRBV7-9 to TRBJ1-2; 7 bases are shared with TRBD1. The V gene end was trimmed by 5 bases and the J gene end by 6 bases; junction bases not matched to a gene: 3. The CDR3 is 12 amino acids. Germline V gene data show CDR1 as SEHNR and CDR2 as FQNEAQ (reference sequence). This chain's CDR3 is CASSHGQDGYTF. The CDR3 DNA reads as TGTGCCAGCAGCCACGGACAGGATGGCTACACCTTC.

This chain joins TRBV5-6 and TRBJ2-1, with TRBD2 matching 10 bases. The CDR3 has 15 amino acids. The germline V gene has CDR1 SGHDT and CDR2 YYEEEE. The junction had 5 bases not matched to a gene; V was cut back by 1 base and J by 7 bases. The CDR3 spells CASSLLGLASNEQFF. DNA for the CDR3: TGTGCCAGCAGCTTGTTGGGACTAGCGTCGAATGAGCAGTTCTTC. The full variable domain, rest sourced from reference TRBV5-6 and TRBJ2-1, is DAGVTQSPTHLIKTRGQQVTLRCSPKSGHDTVSWYQQALGQGPQFIFQYYEEEERQRGNFPDRFSGHQFPNYSSELNVNALLLGDSALYLCASSLLGLASNEQFFGPGTRLTVL.

The CDR3 region has the DNA TGTGCCAGCGGCCTAGCGGGAGTACTGTACGAGCAGTACTTC. This sequence encodes CASGLAGVLYEQYF. The chain couples TRBV2 to TRBJ2-7; 10 bases line up with TRBD2. Unmatched junction bases numbered 8, after V lost 8 bases and J lost 4 bases. CDR3 size: 14 residues. Germline-derived CDR1 and CDR2 are SNHLY and FYNNEI.

The chain combines TRBV5-1 with TRBJ2-7; 8 bases line up with TRBD1. The CDR3 sequence is 15 residues long. Germline CDR1 and CDR2: SGHRS and YFSETQ. Trimming cost V 0 bases and J 0 bases; bases outside gene matches: 2. The CDR3 reads CASSLGTGSSYEQYF. In nucleotides, the CDR3 is TGCGCCAGCAGCTTGGGGACAGGGAGCTCCTACGAGCAGTACTTC.

The chain joins TRBV6-6 to TRBJ1-5; D is uncertain. V shed 6 bases and J shed 2 bases, with 14 bases lying between them. From germline, CDR1 is MNHNY and CDR2 SVGAGI (reference sequence). The CDR3 sequence is 15 residues long. CDR3 residues: CASRDLLEGNQPQHF. In nucleotides, the CDR3 is TGTGCCAGCAGGGACCTCCTGGAGGGCAATCAGCCCCAGCATTTT.

This chain links TRBV7-9 with TRBJ2-1, with 8 bases that match TRBD2. The CDR3 has 15 residues. Per the germline V gene, CDR1 is SEHNR and CDR2 is FQNEAQ (reference sequence). J gave up 5 bases and V 6 bases, and 9 bases lay outside the gene matches. The CDR3 here is CASSPKSGGNNEQFF. CDR3 nucleotides: TGTGCCAGCAGTCCAAAAAGCGGGGGCAACAATGAGCAGTTCTTC.

The chain carries TRBV7-9 and TRBJ1-1, with unresolved D. The CDR3 is 14 amino acids. Trimming removed 5 bases at V and 5 bases at J, with 15 bases between. Germline CDR1 is SEHNR and CDR2 is FQNEAQ (reference sequence). In DNA form, the CDR3 reads TGTGCCAGCAGCCGATCGATACTATGGACTGAAGCTTTCTTT. Amino acid sequence: CASSRSILWTEAFF.

This chain links TRBV10-3 with TRBJ2-7; 12 bases fit TRBD2. V dropped 4 bases and J dropped 0; count of bases not matched to a gene: 7. CDR1 is ENHRY, CDR2 SYGVKD, per germline. The CDR3 spans 17 residues. CDR3 amino acids: CAISGGLAGGDSYEQYF. The CDR3 region has the DNA TGTGCCATCAGTGGGGGACTAGCGGGCGGGGACTCCTACGAGCAGTACTTC.

The gene calls are TRBV27 and TRBJ2-3; maybe TRBD2 (5 bases). Germline-derived CDR1 and CDR2 are MNHEY and SMNVEV (reference sequence). Trimming pared 5 bases from V and 2 bases from J, leaving 17 bases between. The CDR3 is 16 amino acids. The DNA of the CDR3 is TGTGCCAGCAGTATCTTAGTGACGGGGATCACAGATACGCAGTATTTT. This codes for CASSILVTGITDTQYF.

The rearrangement links TRBV5-6 to TRBJ2-7; unclear D gene. This CDR3 is 11 amino acids long. Germline lookup yields CDR1 SGHDT and CDR2 YYEEEE. The V and J ends lost 0 bases and 7 bases respectively, with 5 bases between them. CDR3 sequence: CASSLAREQYF. In nucleotides, the CDR3 is TGTGCCAGCAGCTTGGCCCGGGAGCAGTACTTC.

The chain employs TRBV5-1 and TRBJ2-3; 11 bases line up with TRBD1. The germline gives CDR1 SGHRS, CDR2 YFSETQ. Germline trimming cut 4 bases from V and 3 bases from J; bases unmatched to any gene: 4. CDR3 length equals 15 residues. The CDR3 bases are TGCGCCAGCAGCCCCGGGACAGGGGGAACAGATACGCAGTATTTT. Protein: CASSPGTGGTDTQYF.